This note documents a single T cell receptor beta chain sequence. Its antigen is still unknown. TCRdb itself ran the RT-PCR reads through MiXCR, one entry per CDR3 protein. The table lists 500,000 to 600,000 distinct CDR3 sequences, under 9% of them singletons. The data derive from a study of response to subunit inactivated influenza vaccine. CDR3 size: 15 residues. Per germline, CDR1 DFQATT and CDR2 SNEGSKA (reference sequence). Deletions cut 4 bases from V and 4 bases from J, with 20 bases between. Findings of the study overall: Every seasonal influenza vaccination brings in few new T cells, the authors suggested.

Sample: PBMCs from blood, taken around 2 years after vaccination. The TCR was taken from a man in his fifties or sixties who received an inactivated influenza vaccine. V gene TRBV20-1 combines with J gene TRBJ2-7; maybe TRBD2 (6 bases). The CDR3 here is CSAISLEAGGYEQYF. CDR3 DNA: TGCAGTGCTATCTCGCTTGAAGCGGGTGGTTACGAGCAGTACTTC.